These T cell receptor beta chains were read from a single sample in a study of lymphopenia after photon versus proton radiotherapy. The repertoire was sequenced with immunoSEQ multiplex PCR; TCRdb's copy has only in-frame clones and lacks some. This table holds 20,000 or so clones, about nine tenths found once. The source was peripheral blood, collected from a patient treated with proton-based radiotherapy. The receptors were sampled from a woman in her seventies with pancreatic cancer. Some clones in this sample may be carry-over from other donors' samples. The CDR3 runs from the conserved cysteine through the conserved F or W. Fields, in order: V gene, clone size, D gene, J gene, CDR3 DNA, CDR3 protein. A D gene is named only where the DNA matches it firmly. Rows may omit the clone size; those that give it use once, few, many or a size class.

v_call: TRBV14
clone_size: -
d_call: -
j_call: TRBJ1-1
cdr3_nt: TGTGCCAGCAGCCAGGGTAGTACTGAAGCTTTCTTT
cdr3_aa: CASSQGSTEAFF

v_call: TRBV9
clone_size: -
d_call: -
j_call: TRBJ2-6
cdr3_nt: TGTGCCAGCAGCGAAGTAGGGGGATCTGGGGCCAACGTCCTGACTTTC
cdr3_aa: CASSEVGGSGANVLTF

v_call: TRBV28
clone_size: -
d_call: -
j_call: TRBJ1-6
cdr3_nt: TGTGCCGTCACGGGGGGCGAGTCACCCCTCCACTTT
cdr3_aa: CAVTGGESPLHF

v_call: TRBV15
clone_size: -
d_call: TRBD2
j_call: TRBJ2-3
cdr3_nt: TGTGCCACCAGCGTGGGACTAGCGGGAGTGTATTCAGATACGCAGTATTTT
cdr3_aa: CATSVGLAGVYSDTQYF

v_call: TRBV2
clone_size: -
d_call: -
j_call: TRBJ1-5
cdr3_nt: TGTGCCGGACAACGGGACAGCAATCAGCCCCAGCATTTT
cdr3_aa: CAGQRDSNQPQHF

v_call: TRBV5-4
clone_size: -
d_call: -
j_call: TRBJ1-2
cdr3_nt: TGTGCCAGCAGCACGGACAGCTCCTACTATGGCTACACCTTC
cdr3_aa: CASSTDSSYYGYTF

v_call: TRBV10-2
clone_size: -
d_call: -
j_call: TRBJ1-1
cdr3_nt: TGCGCCAGCAGTGGCAGGGAAATGAACACTGAAGCTTTCTTT
cdr3_aa: CASSGREMNTEAFF

v_call: TRBV18
clone_size: -
d_call: TRBD1
j_call: TRBJ1-2
cdr3_nt: TGTGCCAGCTCCCCGGGACAGGTCAGGATAGATGGCTACACCTTC
cdr3_aa: CASSPGQVRIDGYTF

v_call: TRBV30
clone_size: -
d_call: -
j_call: TRBJ1-5
cdr3_nt: TGTGCCTGGAGTTACCAGGGTAATAGCAATCAGCCCCAGCATTTT
cdr3_aa: CAWSYQGNSNQPQHF

v_call: TRBV7-8
clone_size: -
d_call: -
j_call: TRBJ2-7
cdr3_nt: TGTGCCAGCAGCCCCACCCCGACTGGCTACGAGCAGTACTTC
cdr3_aa: CASSPTPTGYEQYF

v_call: TRBV28
clone_size: -
d_call: TRBD1
j_call: TRBJ1-5
cdr3_nt: TGTGCCAGCAGTTCAGGACAGGGCCTTCAGCCCCAGCATTTT
cdr3_aa: CASSSGQGLQPQHF

v_call: TRBV20-1
clone_size: -
d_call: -
j_call: TRBJ1-2
cdr3_nt: TGCAGTGCTAACCCGACGGGTGGCTACACCTTC
cdr3_aa: CSANPTGGYTF

v_call: TRBV6-5
clone_size: -
d_call: TRBD1
j_call: TRBJ2-7
cdr3_nt: TGTGCCAGCAGTCCATCTTGGGACAGCTCCTACGAGCAGTACTTC
cdr3_aa: CASSPSWDSSYEQYF

v_call: TRBV9
clone_size: -
d_call: -
j_call: TRBJ1-2
cdr3_nt: TGTGCCAGCAGCCAACCCCAGGGTAATGGCTACACCTTC
cdr3_aa: CASSQPQGNGYTF

v_call: TRBV11-2
clone_size: -
d_call: -
j_call: TRBJ2-5
cdr3_nt: TGTGCCAGCAGCCTCCCTGACTGGCAAGAGACCCAGTACTTC
cdr3_aa: CASSLPDWQETQYF

v_call: TRBV6-5
clone_size: -
d_call: TRBD1
j_call: TRBJ1-1
cdr3_nt: TGTGCCAGCACCCCGGGACAGGGCGTTGAAGCTTTCTTT
cdr3_aa: CASTPGQGVEAFF

v_call: TRBV6-1
clone_size: -
d_call: -
j_call: TRBJ1-2
cdr3_nt: TGTGCCAGCAGTGAAGATGGGTGGGGACTTTATGGCTACACCTTC
cdr3_aa: CASSEDGWGLYGYTF

v_call: TRBV7-3
clone_size: -
d_call: -
j_call: TRBJ2-3
cdr3_nt: TGTGCCAGCAGCTTATGGCGGGTCGAAGATACGCAGTATTTT
cdr3_aa: CASSLWRVEDTQYF

v_call: TRBV6-5
clone_size: -
d_call: -
j_call: TRBJ1-1
cdr3_nt: TGTGCCAGCAGTCCGTACGAGAAGAACACTGAAGCTTTCTTT
cdr3_aa: CASSPYEKNTEAFF

v_call: TRBV19
clone_size: -
d_call: -
j_call: TRBJ2-3
cdr3_nt: TGTGCCAGTACCCCCAATACTAGCCCAGATACGCAGTATTTT
cdr3_aa: CASTPNTSPDTQYF

v_call: TRBV28
clone_size: -
d_call: -
j_call: TRBJ1-1
cdr3_nt: TGTGCCAGCAGTTTTAACAGGAACACTGAAGCTTTCTTT
cdr3_aa: CASSFNRNTEAFF

v_call: TRBV29-1
clone_size: -
d_call: -
j_call: TRBJ2-7
cdr3_nt: TGCAGCGCCGAAGGGGGAGGGGGCTACGAGCAGTACTTC
cdr3_aa: CSAEGGGGYEQYF

v_call: TRBV5-1
clone_size: few
d_call: TRBD2
j_call: TRBJ2-1
cdr3_nt: TGCGCCAGCAGCTTGAGGGGCGACAACCCGGGACTAGCGAGAGTGAATGAGCAGTTCTTC
cdr3_aa: CASSLRGDNPGLARVNEQFF

v_call: TRBV11-2
clone_size: -
d_call: -
j_call: TRBJ2-2
cdr3_nt: TGTGCCAGCAGCCCGGGACCAAACACCGGGGAGCTGTTTTTT
cdr3_aa: CASSPGPNTGELFF

v_call: TRBV10-3
clone_size: -
d_call: -
j_call: TRBJ1-4
cdr3_nt: TGTGCCATCAGCCGCCAGGGCGGAGTTAATGAAAAACTGTTTTTT
cdr3_aa: CAISRQGGVNEKLFF

v_call: TRBV10-3
clone_size: -
d_call: TRBD2
j_call: TRBJ2-2
cdr3_nt: TGTGCCATCAGTCTAGCGGCGAACACCGGGGAGCTGTTTTTT
cdr3_aa: CAISLAANTGELFF